These 17 T cell receptor beta chains share one sample of origin, sequenced in a study of T cell responses to AZD1222 COVID-19 vaccine. TCRdb keeps only in-frame clones here, not all; method: immunoSEQ multiplex PCR. The sample contains over 95,000 clones, 70% to 90% of which appear only once. Sample: peripheral blood, taken on day 0 of AZD1222 vaccination. The receptors stem from an adult in good health.

In DNA, the CDR3 is TGTGCCAGCAGCTTAGCTGCGGGCGTTGGGACTGAAGCTTTCTTT. This gives the protein CASSLAAGVGTEAFF. The chain employs TRBV7-6 and TRBJ1-1; D remains ambiguous. The V end was cut by 0 bases, the J end by 5 bases, with 13 bases between. Germline values: CDR1 SGHVS, CDR2 FNYEAQ. The CDR3 length is 15 residues.

This clone was detected only once. V and J are TRBV19 and TRBJ1-1, with 8 bases matching TRBD1. Per germline, CDR1 LNHDA and CDR2 SQIVND (reference sequence). The CDR3 has 16 residues. V lost 6 bases and J lost 5; bases outside the gene matches: 14. The CDR3, as DNA: TGTGCCAGTAGCAAGTCCTTGGACAGGGTAAGAACTGAAGCTTTCTTT. Translating gives CASSKSLDRVRTEAFF.

This chain links TRBV9 with TRBJ2-5; 9 bases line up with TRBD2. CDR1 SGDLS and CDR2 YYNGEE come from the germline V gene. V shed 4 bases, J shed 3 bases, and the junction held 7 bases outside the gene matches. The CDR3 sequence is 15 residues long. The DNA of the CDR3 is TGTGCCAGCAGCCCCGGACTAGCGTCAAAAGAGACCCAGTACTTC. This sequence encodes CASSPGLASKETQYF. Variable domain in full (rest from reference TRBV9 and TRBJ2-5): DSGVTQTPKHLITATGQRVTLRCSPRSGDLSVYWYQQSLDQGLQFLIQYYNGEERAKGNILERFSAQQFPDLHSELNLSSLELGDSALYFCASSPGLASKETQYFGPGTRLLVL.

This clone was recorded once. The rearrangement links TRBV4-2 to TRBJ1-5, with a possible D match to TRBD1 (5 bases). Deletions cut 4 bases from V and 9 bases from J, with 22 bases between. CDR1 is LGHNA, CDR2 YNFKEQ, per germline. This CDR3 has 16 residues. The CDR3 coding sequence is TGTGCCAGCAGCCCCGGGACCGATCGTTTAGTTGGGCCCCAGCATTTT. It translates to CASSPGTDRLVGPQHF.

The V gene is TRBV7-9, the J gene TRBJ1-4; no clear D. The CDR3 runs 14 residues. Looked up from germline, CDR1 is SEHNR and CDR2 is FQNEAQ (reference sequence). Trimming left V 0 bases short and J 4 bases short, with 6 bases between. The CDR3 DNA reads as TGTGCCAGCAGCTTAGCGTCTGGTAATGAAAAACTGTTTTTT. Protein product: CASSLASGNEKLFF.

This chain joins TRBV2 and TRBJ2-7, with 11 bases fitting TRBD2. V dropped 5 bases and J dropped 2; count of bases not matched to a gene: 5. Germline values: CDR1 SNHLY, CDR2 FYNNEI. The CDR3 has 15 amino acids. CDR3 nucleotides: TGTGCCAGCAGTAAGGGACTAGCGGATCCCTACGAGCAGTACGTC. Its protein is CASSKGLADPYEQYV.

The chain couples TRBV6-5 to TRBJ2-1, with a tentative D call TRBD2 (5 bases). Germline V gives CDR1 MNHEY, CDR2 SVGAGI. Trimming left V 6 bases short and J 5 bases short, with 11 bases between. This CDR3 contains 13 residues. CDR3 region: CASREEPHNEQFF. CDR3 DNA sequence: TGTGCCAGCAGGGAGGAACCGCACAATGAGCAGTTCTTC.

This chain links TRBV7-9 with TRBJ1-2, with D maybe TRBD1 (6 bases). V gave up 1 base and J gave up 4 bases, with 10 bases separating them. CDR1 is SEHNR, CDR2 FQNEAQ, per germline (reference sequence). The CDR3 totals 14 residues. CDR3 coding DNA: TGTGCCAGCAGCTTAGGGGGGCAGAGCTATGGCTACACCTTC. Its translation: CASSLGGQSYGYTF.

This clone occurred once. At one end the junction does not follow the germline gene, possibly because of a read error. V and J are TRBV5-1 and TRBJ2-1; 7 bases are shared with TRBD2. CDR1 is SGHRS and CDR2 is YFSETQ in the germline V gene. The CDR3 has 15 amino acids. Written as DNA, the CDR3 is TGTGCCAGCAGCTGGGGGACTAACTCCTACAATGAGCAGTTCTTC. Translation: CASSWGTNSYNEQFF.

V gene TRBV10-1 combines with J gene TRBJ2-7; D is uncertain. V was trimmed by 8 bases and J by 6 bases, leaving 20 bases between them. Germline V gene sequence: CDR1 WNHNN, CDR2 SYGVQD (reference sequence). The CDR3 totals 14 residues. CDR3 region: CASDNGQTVGEQYF. Written as DNA, the CDR3 is TGCGCCAGCGACAACGGGCAAACGGTTGGCGAGCAGTACTTC.

This rearrangement joins TRBV24-1 to TRBJ2-1; 11 nucleotides align to TRBD1. The CDR3 covers 14 residues. The trim removed 9 bases at V and 7 bases at J, leaving 7 bases unmatched. The germline V gene has CDR1 KGHDR and CDR2 SFDVKD. CDR3 region: CATSWTGGINEQFF. Here the CDR3 DNA reads TGTGCCACCTCCTGGACAGGGGGCATAAATGAGCAGTTCTTC.

The gene calls are TRBV7-2 and TRBJ2-3; tentatively, D is TRBD2 (5 bases). Trimming cost V 5 bases and J 5 bases, with 17 bases left between them. Germline CDR1 reads SGHTA; CDR2 reads FQGNSA. The CDR3 covers 15 residues. In nucleotides, the CDR3 is TGTGCCAGCAGCCCCGGGCGGCGGGTGGAAGATACGCAGTATTTT. Its protein product is CASSPGRRVEDTQYF.

This clone was seen only once. The chain recombines TRBV24-1 with TRBJ2-3, with a weak D call TRBD1 (5 bases). The V gene's germline CDR1 is KGHDR and CDR2 SFDVKD. Trimming stripped 2 bases from V and 2 bases from J, with 13 bases between. This CDR3 has 16 amino acids. The CDR3 nucleotides read TGTGCCACCAGTGATTCCTTCAGGGCCCCCACAGATACGCAGTATTTT. Its translation: CATSDSFRAPTDTQYF.

CDR3 in amino acids: CASSLIQGTANEKLFF. The DNA for the CDR3 is TGTGCCAGCAGCTTGATACAGGGGACAGCAAATGAAAAACTGTTTTTT. V is TRBV5-8 and J is TRBJ1-4; 7 bases fit TRBD1. CDR1 is SGHTS and CDR2 is YDEGEE in the germline V gene. The V gene end was trimmed by 1 base and the J gene end by 5 bases; junction bases not matched to a gene: 8. The CDR3 has 16 amino acids.

The gene calls are TRBV5-5 and TRBJ1-5, with a weak D call TRBD1 (5 bases). Between the trimmed V and J ends, which lost 1 base and 2 bases, there was a span of 10 bases. Looked up from germline, CDR1 is SGHKS and CDR2 is YYEKEE (reference sequence). The CDR3 length is 15 residues. CDR3 amino acids: CASSLYGGGNQPQHF. DNA for the CDR3: TGTGCCAGCAGCTTGTATGGGGGTGGCAATCAGCCCCAGCATTTT.

The J gene is TRBJ2-5, the V gene TRBV4-3; D possibly corresponds to TRBD1 (5 bases). Per germline, CDR1 LGHNA and CDR2 YSLEER. This CDR3 region has 13 residues. Trimming stripped 3 bases from V and 7 bases from J, with 12 bases between. The CDR3 nucleotides are TGCGCCAGCAGCCAGGCTCGACAGTCGACCCAGTACTTC. It codes for CASSQARQSTQYF.

The chain joins TRBV4-1 to TRBJ2-1, with 10 bases aligning to TRBD1. The CDR3 spans 16 residues. Losses at the gene ends were 0 bases for V and 8 bases for J; bases not matched to a gene: 7. Germline CDR1 MGHRA, CDR2 YSYEKL. The CDR3 is CASSQEGGTGDHEQFF. The CDR3 region has the DNA TGCGCCAGCAGCCAAGAGGGGGGGACAGGGGACCATGAGCAGTTCTTC.